This passage covers 17 T cell receptor beta chains from one sample sequenced in a study. TCRdb fed the 5' RACE reads into MiXCR, producing one record per CDR3 protein. The data contain roughly 54,000 distinct CDR3 sequences, 17% of them singletons. Sequencing was done on a sample of naive CD4+ T cells sorted from blood. Subset meaning: naive CD4+ T cells, CD4+CD45RA+CD25-. The origin of the receptors is a female donor with breast cancer.

The CDR3 is CAISMMDRGGGYTF. The CDR3 DNA sequence: TGTGCCATCAGTATGATGGACAGGGGCGGAGGCTACACCTTC. The chain carries TRBV10-3 and TRBJ1-2; 9 nucleotides align to TRBD1. The CDR3 is 14 amino acids. The germline gives CDR1 ENHRY, CDR2 SYGVKD. The trim removed 5 bases at V and 8 bases at J, leaving 9 bases unmatched.

This rearrangement joins TRBV5-1 to TRBJ2-5; 9 bases map to TRBD2. In germline, CDR1 is SGHRS, CDR2 YFSETQ. The trim removed 4 bases at V and 2 bases at J, leaving 6 bases unmatched. This CDR3 is 15 amino acids long. The CDR3 is CASSQLAGAQETQYF. Written as DNA, the CDR3 is TGCGCCAGCAGCCAGTTAGCGGGAGCTCAAGAGACCCAGTACTTC.

This clonotype was detected ten times or more. This chain connects TRBV15 to TRBJ1-2, with a possible D match to TRBD1 (5 bases). Trimming took off 0 bases at V and 7 bases at J, with 18 bases between the two ends. The germline CDR1 and CDR2 sequences are LNHNV and YYDKDF (reference sequence). The CDR3 sequence is 16 residues long. CDR3 bases: TGTGCCACCAGCAGAGACTATACCATTCCCGGGGCTGGCTACACCTTC. It translates to CATSRDYTIPGAGYTF.

This clonotype has more than one count but fewer than ten. CDR3 nucleotide sequence: TGCGCCAGCAGCCCCCGGGGGGGCTTGAACGAGCAGTACTTC. Translation: CASSPRGGLNEQYF. V usage is TRBV5-1 and J usage is TRBJ2-7, with 8 positions matching TRBD2. This CDR3 has 14 amino acids. Germline CDR1 and CDR2: SGHRS and YFSETQ. V gave up 4 bases and J gave up 5 bases; unmatched junction bases: 8.

This sequence joins TRBV30 and TRBJ2-7, with 8 bases lining up with TRBD1. The CDR3 has 14 amino acids. With V trimmed by 3 bases and J by 2 bases, 6 bases remained unmatched. Germline-derived CDR1 and CDR2 are GTSNPN and SVGIG (reference sequence). Here the CDR3 DNA reads TGTGCCTGGAGAGGACAGGGTATCGCCTACGAGCAGTACTTC. Amino acids: CAWRGQGIAYEQYF.

This clonotype was picked up a small number of times. This chain uses TRBV7-9 with TRBJ1-1, with D maybe TRBD1 (5 bases). Trimming pared 5 bases from V and 6 bases from J, leaving 13 bases between. The germline V gene has CDR1 SEHNR and CDR2 FQNEAQ (reference sequence). CDR3 length: 13 residues. CDR3 DNA: TGTGCCAGCAGCACTGTCCAGGGATCTGAAGCTTTCTTT. Its protein is CASSTVQGSEAFF.

The CDR3 here is CSAQTGEQFF. DNA for the CDR3: TGCAGCGCCCAGACGGGAGAGCAGTTCTTC. The V call is TRBV29-1, the J call TRBJ2-1, with D tentatively TRBD2 (5 bases). Germline CDR1 reads SQVTM; CDR2 reads ANQGSEA. The CDR3 contains 10 residues. V was pared by 7 bases and J by 10 bases, with 11 bases between.

The CDR3, as DNA: TGTGCCAGCAGCCATAAGTCTAGCGGGAGCACAGATACGCAGTATTTT. The encoded protein is CASSHKSSGSTDTQYF. The chain uses TRBV4-2 and TRBJ2-3; TRBD2 agrees at 8 bases. Germline CDR1 and CDR2: LGHNA and YNFKEQ. V was clipped by 3 bases and J by 0 bases; unmatched bases: 5. The length of the CDR3 is 16 residues.

This clonotype was seen only a few times. V gene TRBV20-1 combines with J gene TRBJ1-1, with 7 bases that match TRBD1. Germline CDR1 reads DFQATT; CDR2 reads SNEGSKA (reference sequence). V trimming: 3 bases; J trimming: 4 bases; junction bases outside the gene matches: 11. This CDR3 region has 15 residues. CDR3: CSASPSTGIFTEAFF. As DNA, the CDR3 is TGCAGTGCTAGCCCGTCGACAGGGATCTTCACTGAAGCTTTCTTT.

The rearrangement joins TRBV7-8 to TRBJ1-5; D is unresolved. CDR1 and CDR2 from the germline V gene are SGHVS and FQNEAQ. The CDR3 contains 15 residues. The ends were cut back, 0 bases at V and 1 base at J, with 7 bases in the middle. The CDR3 sequence: CASSLALASNQPQHF. The CDR3 DNA sequence: TGTGCCAGCAGCTTAGCTCTCGCGAGCAATCAGCCCCAGCATTTT.

This clonotype was observed at least ten times. V and J are TRBV5-1 and TRBJ2-4; 11 bases match TRBD2. The CDR3 contains 18 residues. CDR1 is SGHRS and CDR2 is YFSETQ in the germline V gene. After removal of 4 bases from V and 7 bases from J, the junction contained 16 bases not matched to a gene. The CDR3 reads CASSGAGSGTSGINIQYF. DNA of the CDR3: TGCGCCAGCAGCGGCGCGGGATCCGGGACTAGCGGAATTAACATTCAGTACTTC.

J is TRBJ2-3 and V is TRBV28; 7 bases agree with TRBD1. Germline V lookup: CDR1 MDHEN, CDR2 SYDVKM. The CDR3 has 17 amino acids. The V segment lost 5 bases and the J segment 6 bases; nucleotides outside the gene matches: 17. CDR3 loop: CASSPSLGGEGSDTQYF. CDR3 sequence (DNA): TGTGCCAGCAGTCCATCCCTAGGGGGCGAAGGGTCTGATACGCAGTATTTT.

This clonotype was picked up many times. The chain joins TRBV5-1 to TRBJ1-5, with 7 bases lining up with TRBD1. Per germline, CDR1 SGHRS and CDR2 YFSETQ. The CDR3 has 15 amino acids. V shed 2 bases and J 5 bases; nucleotides not matched to a gene: 7. As DNA, the CDR3 is TGCGCCAGCAGCTTTGACAGGGAGAATGATCAGCCCCAGCATTTT. Translated, it gives CASSFDRENDQPQHF.

This clonotype has at least ten counts. The V and J genes are TRBV5-1 and TRBJ2-3; the D call may be TRBD1 or TRBD2 (5 bases each). Germline CDR1 is SGHRS and CDR2 is YFSETQ. CDR3 size: 14 residues. The germline V and J ends were trimmed by 4 bases and 1 base, with 10 bases remaining between them. CDR3 sequence (DNA): TGCGCCAGCAGCCCGGGACCCGGCACAGATACGCAGTATTTT. Translation: CASSPGPGTDTQYF. Full variable domain (missing parts from reference TRBV5-1 and TRBJ2-3): KAGVTQTPRYLIKTRGQQVTLSCSPISGHRSVSWYQQTPGQGLQFLFEYFSETQRNKGNFPGRFSGRQFSNSRSEMNVSTLELGDSALYLCASSPGPGTDTQYFGPGTRLTVL.

This clonotype showed up just a few times. The chain combines TRBV19 with TRBJ1-2, with 7 nucleotides matching TRBD1. Germline CDR1 and CDR2: LNHDA and SQIVND (reference sequence). J lost 4 bases, V lost 6 bases, and 11 bases had no gene match. CDR3 length equals 15 residues. The CDR3 DNA reads TGTGCCAGTAGACTTGATTGGACAGGCCTCTATGGCTACACCTTC. Translating gives CASRLDWTGLYGYTF.

Comment on this clonotype: A much more abundant neighbour one base away suggests this may be a read error. The chain employs TRBV25-1 and TRBJ2-5, with D possibly matching TRBD2 (6 bases). The V end was cut by 4 bases, the J end by 1 base, with 16 bases between. Germline-derived CDR1 and CDR2 are MGHDK and SYGVNS. The CDR3 consists of 16 residues. This CDR3 reads CASSAGSGPTQETQYF. In DNA, the CDR3 is TGTGCCAGCAGTGCGGGCAGCGGGCCGACCCAAGAGACCCAGTACTTC.

This clonotype is classed as medium-sized (0.01 to 0.1%). CDR3 in DNA: TGTGCCAGCAGCTCCTCCCACAAGAGTACGCAGTATTTT. Its protein is CASSSSHKSTQYF. V gene TRBV7-3 combines with J gene TRBJ2-3; no clear D. Trimming took 4 bases from V and 8 from J, leaving 13 bases between them. The CDR3 spans 13 residues. Germline assignment: CDR1 SGHTA and CDR2 FQGTGA.